Shown below are 21 T cell receptor beta chains from a single sample sequenced in a study of blood T cells in healthy people across ages. PCR was performed a second time for about 6 to 12 cycles using a sample-barcoded 5' primer and a J-beta primer mix. A single record per CDR3 protein comes from TCRdb applying MiXCR to the 5' RACE reads. Seen here are some 370,000 distinct CDR3 sequences, roughly half observed once, and the top ten hold 51%. Sequencing was performed on blood. These receptors were collected from a man between 60 and 75 years old in good health.

The rearrangement joins TRBV10-3 to TRBJ1-1; possibly TRBD1 for D (5 bases). Germline CDR1 is ENHRY and CDR2 is SYGVKD. The CDR3 contains 14 residues. The V gene lost 3 bases and the J gene lost 1 base, with 9 bases spanning the gap. Here the CDR3 DNA reads TGTGCCATCAGTGATGGGGGATCGAACACTGAAGCTTTCTTT. It specifies CAISDGGSNTEAFF.

This clonotype came up once. This sequence joins TRBV24-1 and TRBJ2-5; TRBD2 aligns across 8 bases. J was trimmed by 2 bases and V by 6 bases; bases with no gene match: 16. The CDR3 contains 18 residues. Per the germline V gene, CDR1 is KGHDR and CDR2 is SFDVKD. CDR3 nucleotide sequence: TGTGCCACCAGTTTTCCAATCATGGGACTAGTTCGTCAAGAGACCCAGTACTTC. The encoded protein is CATSFPIMGLVRQETQYF.

This clonotype occurred once. This chain uses TRBV11-2 with TRBJ1-2; TRBD1 is a possible D gene (5 bases). The CDR3 totals 13 residues. In germline, CDR1 is SGHAT, CDR2 FQNNGV. The germline V and J ends were trimmed by 2 bases and 3 bases, with 7 bases remaining between them. DNA of the CDR3: TGTGCCAGCAGCTTAAGACAGTACTATGGCTACACCTTC. Residues: CASSLRQYYGYTF.

The V call is TRBV7-2, the J call TRBJ2-7; no definite D call. Trimming left V 5 bases short and J 4 bases short, with 6 bases between. The CDR3 totals 11 residues. Germline loops: CDR1 SGHTA, CDR2 FQGNSA. CDR3 DNA: TGTGCCAGCAGCGTGGCGTACGAGCAGTACTTC. Its protein is CASSVAYEQYF.

This clonotype was counted many times. The rearrangement uses TRBV20-1 and TRBJ1-2; tentative D call: TRBD1 (5 bases). Trimming left V 3 bases short and J 2 bases short, with 13 bases between. This CDR3 contains 14 residues. The germline gives CDR1 DFQATT, CDR2 SNEGSKA (reference sequence). CDR3 nucleotides: TGCAGTGCTAGGATCCCAGGGCGCAACTATGGCTACACCTTC. Translated, it gives CSARIPGRNYGYTF.

This rearrangement joins TRBV4-1 to TRBJ2-3; D might be TRBD1 or TRBD2, each matching 5 bases. The germline V gene encodes CDR1 MGHRA and CDR2 YSYEKL. V gave up 1 base and J gave up 0 bases, with 11 bases separating them. The CDR3 covers 16 residues. The CDR3 DNA reads as TGCGCCAGCAGCCAAGCCTTCGGGGCTAGCACAGATACGCAGTATTTT. Protein: CASSQAFGASTDTQYF.

For this clonotype: One end of the junction does not line up with germline, which may come from a read error. The chain uses TRBV4-3 and TRBJ1-1; 7 nucleotides line up with TRBD1. The CDR3 contains 18 residues. The germline gives CDR1 LGHNA, CDR2 YSLEER. This CDR3 is CASSQLLSRQGLNTEAFF. The DNA of the CDR3 is TGCGCCAGCAGCCAGCTACTAAGCCGACAGGGTCTGAACACTGAGGCTTTCTTT.

CDR3 sequence (DNA): TGTGCCAGCAGCTTATTTGGGCAGGCAACTAATGAAAAACTGTTTTTT. It encodes CASSLFGQATNEKLFF. The V call is TRBV7-2, the J call TRBJ1-4; no clear D. Germline CDR1 is SGHTA and CDR2 is FQGNSA. CDR3 length: 16 residues. Deletions cut 2 bases from V and 0 bases from J, with 10 bases between.

The chain employs TRBV27 and TRBJ2-7, with a weak D call TRBD2 (5 bases). CDR1 is MNHEY and CDR2 is SMNVEV in the germline V gene (reference sequence). Trimming removed 3 bases at V and 2 bases at J, with 11 bases between. The CDR3 has 14 residues. CDR3 region: CASSFTRETYEQYF. DNA for the CDR3: TGTGCCAGCAGTTTCACTAGAGAGACCTACGAGCAGTACTTC.

The chain couples TRBV7-9 to TRBJ2-5; 8 bases are a match to TRBD1. Germline CDR1 is SEHNR and CDR2 is FQNEAQ (reference sequence). The junction had 1 base not matched to a gene; V was cut back by 0 bases and J by 4 bases. CDR3 length equals 14 residues. The CDR3 DNA sequence: TGTGCCAGCAGCTTAGCTACAGGGGGAGAGACCCAGTACTTC. Protein sequence: CASSLATGGETQYF.

The sample holds a few counts of this clonotype. V gene TRBV20-1 combines with J gene TRBJ1-6; D remains unclear. Germline CDR1 reads DFQATT; CDR2 reads SNEGSKA (reference sequence). Trimming stripped 3 bases from V and 7 bases from J, with 7 bases between. The CDR3 spans 12 residues. The CDR3 DNA sequence: TGCAGTGCTAGGTCGGGGAATTCACCCCTCCACTTT. This encodes CSARSGNSPLHF.

This clonotype was observed a handful of times. The rearrangement uses TRBV3-1 and TRBJ1-6, with D possibly matching TRBD1 (6 bases). CDR1 is LGHDT, CDR2 YNNKEL, per germline (reference sequence). The CDR3 has 15 amino acids. V lost 1 base and J 6 bases, leaving 10 bases between the germline ends. This CDR3 is CASSQGLQGNSPLHF. The CDR3 DNA follows: TGTGCCAGCAGCCAAGGGCTACAGGGTAATTCACCCCTCCACTTT.

This chain links TRBV18 with TRBJ2-6; no clear D. The CDR3 runs to 16 residues. Germline V gene sequence: CDR1 KGHSH, CDR2 LQKENI. V lost 8 bases and J lost 0, with 14 bases in between. CDR3 nucleotide sequence: TGTGCCAGCCCACAAGGACGGGCCTCTGGGGCCAACGTCCTGACTTTC. Amino acids: CASPQGRASGANVLTF.

This chain links TRBV7-2 with TRBJ1-6; D uncertain. Germline V gives CDR1 SGHTA, CDR2 FQGNSA. The V end was cut by 5 bases, the J end by 3 bases, with 2 bases between. The CDR3 runs to 12 residues. CDR3 loop: CASSLYNSPLHF. For the CDR3, the DNA is TGTGCCAGCAGCCTCTATAATTCACCCCTCCACTTT.

V is TRBV5-6 and J is TRBJ2-3; 10 bases are a match to TRBD2. Germline lookup yields CDR1 SGHDT and CDR2 YYEEEE. This CDR3 has 14 residues. Germline trimming cut 4 bases from V and 11 bases from J; bases unmatched to any gene: 10. This CDR3 is CASSPPAGGERQYF. Written as DNA, the CDR3 is TGTGCCAGCAGCCCTCCAGCGGGAGGGGAGAGGCAGTATTTT.

This clonotype was recorded at least ten times. J is TRBJ1-2 and V is TRBV9, with D possibly TRBD1 on 5 matching bases. The length of the CDR3 is 12 residues. V lost 0 bases, J lost 9 bases, and 9 bases lay in between. Germline values: CDR1 SGDLS, CDR2 YYNGEE. CDR3 bases: TGTGCCAGCAGCGTAGGAGGGGAGAGCTACACCTTC. The encoded protein is CASSVGGESYTF. The whole variable domain, filled in from reference TRBV9 and TRBJ1-2, reads DSGVTQTPKHLITATGQRVTLRCSPRSGDLSVYWYQQSLDQGLQFLIQYYNGEERAKGNILERFSAQQFPDLHSELNLSSLELGDSALYFCASSVGGESYTFGSGTRLTVV.

This chain uses TRBV6-5 with TRBJ2-3; 8 nucleotides match TRBD1. The germline V gene has CDR1 MNHEY and CDR2 SVGAGI. This CDR3 is built from 15 residues. J gave up 4 bases and V 6 bases, and 9 bases lay outside the gene matches. CDR3 in amino acids: CASRGQGLVADTQYF. In DNA, the CDR3 is TGTGCCAGCAGAGGACAGGGTTTGGTTGCAGATACGCAGTATTTT.

The chain employs TRBV20-1 and TRBJ2-7; D is possibly TRBD1 (6 bases). V gave up 1 base and J gave up 4 bases, with 14 bases separating them. CDR3 length: 14 amino acids. Per the germline V gene, CDR1 is DFQATT and CDR2 is SNEGSKA (reference sequence). This CDR3 is CSARAGTRKYEQYF. The DNA of the CDR3 is TGCAGTGCTAGAGCCGGGACAAGGAAATACGAGCAGTACTTC.

This chain links TRBV12-3 or TRBV12-4 with TRBJ2-5; the match to TRBD2 covers 13 bases. This CDR3 has 16 residues. V lost 6 bases to trimming and J lost 2 bases; unmatched junction nucleotides: 6. The CDR3: CASRSGLAGEQETQYF. The DNA of the CDR3 is TGTGCCAGCAGGTCAGGACTAGCGGGGGAACAAGAGACCCAGTACTTC.

This rearrangement joins TRBV12-3 or TRBV12-4 to TRBJ1-1; D is unresolved. This CDR3 comprises 13 residues. V was clipped by 7 bases and J by 3 bases, with 12 bases between them. The CDR3, as DNA: TGTGCCAGCACCCCTTCCCGGTACACTGAAGCTTTCTTT. This sequence encodes CASTPSRYTEAFF.

The V and J genes are TRBV12-3 or TRBV12-4 and TRBJ1-2; the match to TRBD1 covers 7 bases. V lost 4 bases to trimming and J lost 6 bases; unmatched junction nucleotides: 8. The CDR3 length is 14 residues. The CDR3 region is CASSSGQERDGYTF. CDR3 bases: TGTGCCAGCAGTTCTGGACAGGAACGTGATGGCTACACCTTC.